The 14 T cell receptor beta chains below were found in one sample sequenced in a study of cytomegalovirus exposure and HLA in healthy donors. Primers: 60 Vbeta forward and 13 Jbeta reverse. Some clones are missing from TCRdb's copy, which holds only in-frame ones; the method was immunoSEQ multiplex PCR. The table includes 150,000 to 180,000 clones, around 81% detected once. The sample taken for sequencing was PBMCs. Receptors were obtained from a woman aged 40 to 50 in good health and CMV-seropositive.

The chain recombines TRBV7-2 with TRBJ2-5, with 9 bases fitting TRBD1. Germline lookup yields CDR1 SGHTA and CDR2 FQGNSA. The J segment lost 3 bases and the V segment lost 3 bases, leaving 5 bases of the junction unmatched. The CDR3 is made up of 15 amino acids. In DNA, the CDR3 is TGTGCCAGCAGCTTGGGACAGGGTCGAAAAGAGACCCAGTACTTC. This codes for CASSLGQGRKETQYF.

The chain couples TRBV19 to TRBJ2-7, with D perhaps TRBD1 (6 bases). This CDR3 region has 14 residues. From germline, CDR1 is LNHDA and CDR2 SQIVND (reference sequence). V dropped 4 bases and J dropped 2 bases, with 12 bases sitting between them. The CDR3 is CASSTAGATYEQYF. The CDR3 DNA reads TGTGCCAGTAGTACCGCAGGGGCTACCTACGAGCAGTACTTC.

The chain combines TRBV7-9 with TRBJ1-6; 9 bases align to TRBD1. From germline, CDR1 is SEHNR and CDR2 FQNEAQ (reference sequence). This CDR3 has 16 amino acids. V lost 3 bases to trimming and J lost 7 bases; unmatched junction nucleotides: 7. This chain's CDR3 is CASSLFPGQGNSPLHF. CDR3 in DNA: TGTGCCAGCAGCTTGTTCCCGGGACAGGGAAATTCACCCCTCCACTTT.

V is TRBV10-1 and J is TRBJ1-4; 9 nucleotides match TRBD1. Germline CDR1 is WNHNN and CDR2 is SYGVQD (reference sequence). Trimming cost V 6 bases and J 0 bases; bases outside gene matches: 8. The CDR3 runs to 17 residues. The CDR3 coding sequence is TGCGCCAGCAGCACTGGACAGGGGAAAACAACTAATGAAAAACTGTTTTTT. This gives the protein CASSTGQGKTTNEKLFF.

V usage is TRBV4-1 and J usage is TRBJ2-5; TRBD2 matches at 7 bases. J was trimmed by 7 bases and V by 0 bases; bases with no gene match: 11. CDR1 is MGHRA and CDR2 is YSYEKL in the germline V gene. CDR3 size: 16 residues. The CDR3 region has the DNA TGCGCCAGCAGCCAAGATCTGGGACTACCGATCGGGACCCAGTACTTC. It yields the protein CASSQDLGLPIGTQYF.

The V call is TRBV10-2, the J call TRBJ2-3; 12 bases line up with TRBD2. This CDR3 is built from 19 residues. With 2 bases clipped from V and 3 bases from J, the junction kept 12 bases outside the gene matches. CDR1 WSHSY and CDR2 SAAADI come from the germline V gene. The DNA for the CDR3 is TGCGCCAGCAGTGAGATGGGGACTAGCGGGCCCAGAGGTACAGATACGCAGTATTTT. Its translation is CASSEMGTSGPRGTDTQYF.

The chain uses TRBV18 and TRBJ1-2; 10 bases fit TRBD1. V lost 6 bases, J lost 4 bases, and 11 bases stayed unmatched. The CDR3 spans 16 residues. The V gene's germline CDR1 is KGHSH and CDR2 LQKENI. The CDR3 DNA sequence: TGTGCCAGCTCGCCGGACAGGGGGGCGGCTTCCTATGGCTACACCTTC. Its protein is CASSPDRGAASYGYTF.

The chain combines TRBV30 with TRBJ2-2, with 10 bases fitting TRBD1. This CDR3 comprises 17 residues. V lost 2 bases, J lost 3 bases, and 9 bases stayed unmatched. Germline V CDR1 and CDR2: GTSNPN, SVGIG (reference sequence). CDR3 bases: TGTGCCTGGAGTACTCGGGTCGGGACAGGGGACACCGGGGAGCTGTTTTTT. It translates to CAWSTRVGTGDTGELFF.

The CDR3 spells CAWSGTGQYEQYF. The CDR3 DNA is TGTGCCTGGTCCGGGACAGGGCAATACGAGCAGTACTTC. The chain uses TRBV30 and TRBJ2-7; TRBD1 matches at 9 bases. V lost 5 bases, J lost 4 bases, and 6 bases stayed unmatched. This CDR3 is 13 amino acids long. The germline V gene has CDR1 GTSNPN and CDR2 SVGIG (reference sequence).

A note on this clone: One junction end does not reproduce the germline sequence, and a read error may be involved. The chain uses TRBV18 and TRBJ2-7, with TRBD2 matching over 12 bases. This CDR3 has 13 amino acids. The germline V gene encodes CDR1 KGHSH and CDR2 LQKENI. The CDR3 DNA follows: TGTGCCAGCTCACAACTCGGGACTAGCGGGTATATCTTC. This translates into CASSQLGTSGYIF.

The count of this clone is one. The gene calls are TRBV28 and TRBJ1-2; 8 bases line up with TRBD1. V was pared by 6 bases and J by 3 bases, with 9 bases of the junction left unmatched. Germline V gives CDR1 MDHEN, CDR2 SYDVKM. The CDR3 has 15 residues. The CDR3, as DNA: TGTGCCAGCAGCTCGACAGGGGACTACGACTATGGCTACACCTTC. Translation gives CASSSTGDYDYGYTF.

The chain links TRBV5-1 to TRBJ2-5, with 9 nucleotides matching TRBD2. V trimming: 4 bases; J trimming: 4 bases; junction bases outside the gene matches: 2. Germline CDR1 is SGHRS and CDR2 is YFSETQ. This CDR3 spans 13 amino acids. CDR3 residues: CASSRGRGETQYF. The CDR3 DNA is TGCGCCAGCAGCCGCGGGAGGGGAGAGACCCAGTACTTC.

This clone was recorded a few times. This chain links TRBV6-5 with TRBJ2-1, with 7 bases that match TRBD2. Germline V gene data show CDR1 as MNHEY and CDR2 as SVGAGI. This CDR3 spans 15 amino acids. The J segment lost 5 bases and the V segment lost 8 bases, leaving 12 bases of the junction unmatched. This CDR3 is CASRPGEGENNEQFF. The CDR3 bases are TGTGCCAGCCGCCCTGGGGAGGGCGAGAACAATGAGCAGTTCTTC.

The chain carries TRBV28 and TRBJ1-5; D is possibly TRBD1 (6 bases). Deletions cut 7 bases from V and 7 bases from J, with 14 bases between. Per germline, CDR1 MDHEN and CDR2 SYDVKM. The CDR3 has 13 amino acids. CDR3 amino acids: CASNRDKMQPQHF. CDR3 DNA sequence: TGTGCCAGCAACCGGGACAAGATGCAGCCCCAGCATTTT.